One and the same sample provided the 11 T cell receptor beta chains below, sequenced in a study of blood T cell repertoires in COVID-19. The assay was immunoSEQ multiplex PCR, and TCRdb's table has in-frame clones only and misses some. The sample holds approximately 330,000 clones; roughly 87% are singletons and the top ten take more than 7.5%. Sequences were obtained from peripheral blood. The receptors here all came from a man aged 25-45 years with COVID-19, enrolled during active disease.

The chain carries TRBV7-8 and TRBJ2-1, with a possible D match to TRBD1 (6 bases). CDR1 SGHVS and CDR2 FQNEAQ come from the germline V gene. CDR3 length: 11 amino acids. The V end was cut by 2 bases, the J end by 14 bases, with 10 bases between. The CDR3, as DNA: TGTGCCAGCAGCTTAAGGGGGATCAAGTTCTTC. This translates into CASSLRGIKFF.

Only one count was recorded for this clone. J is TRBJ1-5 and V is TRBV7-8; D might be TRBD1 (5 bases). The CDR3 is made up of 14 amino acids. Trimming removed 0 bases from V and 7 bases from J, with 10 bases in between. Germline lookup yields CDR1 SGHVS and CDR2 FQNEAQ. DNA of the CDR3: TGTGCCAGCAGCTTAGCGCGGGGGGAGCAGCCCCAGCATTTT. It codes for CASSLARGEQPQHF.

The V gene is TRBV5-8, the J gene TRBJ1-5, with a tentative D call TRBD1 (6 bases). V was cut by 4 bases and J by 1 base, with 9 bases left in between. The CDR3 is 14 residues long. Germline loops: CDR1 SGHTS, CDR2 YDEGEE. CDR3 residues: CASSITGSNQPQHF. Here the CDR3 DNA reads TGTGCCAGCAGCATTACAGGGAGCAATCAGCCCCAGCATTTT.

The rearrangement links TRBV28 to TRBJ2-5; weak D call: TRBD1 (5 bases). Germline V gives CDR1 MDHEN, CDR2 SYDVKM. Trimming stripped 5 bases from V and 5 bases from J, with 9 bases between. The CDR3 consists of 12 residues. CDR3: CASSGRVETQYF. The CDR3 region has the DNA TGTGCCAGCAGTGGCAGGGTTGAGACCCAGTACTTC. Based on the CDR3 plus reference TRBV28 and TRBJ2-5, the full variable domain is DVKVTQSSRYLVKRTGEKVFLECVQDMDHENMFWYRQDPGLGLRLIYFSYDVKMKEKGDIPEGYSVSREKKERFSLILESASTNQTSMYLCASSGRVETQYFGPGTRLLVL.

This chain links TRBV11-3 with TRBJ2-1; possibly TRBD1 for D (6 bases). The CDR3 is 13 residues long. CDR1 is SGHNT, CDR2 YENEEA, per germline. Trimming took 5 bases from V and 6 from J, leaving 11 bases between them. CDR3 amino acids: CASSRTVGNEQFF. The CDR3 DNA sequence: TGTGCCAGCAGCAGGACAGTAGGCAATGAGCAGTTCTTC.

The chain carries TRBV4-3 and TRBJ1-1; D possibly corresponds to TRBD1 (6 bases). The length of the CDR3 is 14 residues. V was clipped by 3 bases and J by 2 bases, with 10 bases between them. From germline, CDR1 is LGHNA and CDR2 YSLEER. CDR3 amino acids: CASSQEQGNTEAFF. CDR3 nucleotides: TGCGCCAGCAGCCAGGAACAGGGAAACACTGAAGCTTTCTTT.

The gene calls are TRBV7-2 and TRBJ2-2; possible D gene TRBD2, 5 bases. The CDR3 is 18 amino acids. CDR1 and CDR2 (germline): SGHTA, FQGNSA. The V and J ends lost 2 bases and 1 base respectively, with 17 bases between them. The CDR3 nucleotides read TGTGCCAGCAGCTTAAAAACTGGTCTCCGGGGGAACACCGGGGAGCTGTTTTTT. Translation: CASSLKTGLRGNTGELFF.

The chain couples TRBV15 to TRBJ2-1; weak D call: TRBD1 (5 bases). The germline V gene has CDR1 LNHNV and CDR2 YYDKDF (reference sequence). V lost 3 bases and J lost 5, with 17 bases in between. There are 16 residues in the CDR3. Written as DNA, the CDR3 is TGTGCCACCAGCAGGATTCAGGGTATTCCTGACAATGAGCAGTTCTTC. Translation gives CATSRIQGIPDNEQFF.

The rearrangement links TRBV3-1 (or the pseudogene TRBV3-2) to TRBJ1-4; perhaps TRBD1 as D (6 bases). Germline V lookup: CDR1 LGHDT, CDR2 YNNKEL (reference sequence). The germline V and J ends were trimmed by 3 bases and 2 bases, with 13 bases remaining between them. The CDR3 sequence is 16 residues long. The CDR3 nucleotides read TGTGCCAGCAGCCATCGACAGGCGGTGACTAATGAAAAACTGTTTTTT. Protein sequence: CASSHRQAVTNEKLFF.

The chain recombines TRBV4-1 with TRBJ2-2, with TRBD1 identical over 7 bases. Germline lookup yields CDR1 MGHRA and CDR2 YSYEKL. J was trimmed by 1 base and V by 4 bases; bases with no gene match: 6. This CDR3 comprises 16 residues. CDR3 nucleotide sequence: TGCGCCAGCAGCCGGATGGGACAGAAGAACACCGGGGAGCTGTTTTTT. Protein: CASSRMGQKNTGELFF.

This chain uses TRBV3-1 (or the pseudogene TRBV3-2) with TRBJ2-3; 13 bases align to TRBD2. Germline loops: CDR1 LGHDT, CDR2 YNNKEL (reference sequence). V was clipped by 3 bases and J by 5 bases; unmatched bases: 8. CDR3 length: 17 amino acids. CDR3: CASSQGGTSGVVDTQYF. CDR3 DNA: TGTGCCAGCAGCCAGGGAGGGACTAGCGGGGTAGTAGATACGCAGTATTTT.